This T cell receptor beta chain derives from a study of shared clonotypes between healthy human individuals. Some clones are missing from TCRdb's copy, which holds only in-frame ones; the method was immunoSEQ multiplex PCR. The sample has millions of clones; 93% are singletons. The CDR3 totals 16 residues. The V end lost 3 bases, the J end lost 1 base, and 13 bases lay between the germline ends. Germline assignment: CDR1 MNHEY and CDR2 SVGAGI. CD45RO negativity and positive selection for CCR7 defined naive CD8 cells, a population that excluded terminally differentiated effector memory CD45RA+ cells. The rearrangement uses TRBV6-5 and TRBJ2-4, with D unresolved. The source is a man between 18 and 35 years old in good health. Some clones in this sample may be carry-over from other donors' samples. Input material: naive CD8+ T cells from PBMCs. The CDR3 DNA reads as TGTGCCAGCAGTTATAGGGTAGCCACGGCCAAAAACATTCAGTACTTC. It specifies CASSYRVATAKNIQYF.